This section outlines one T cell receptor (beta chain) sequence together with its context. The sample belongs to a study of OX40 agonist ivuxolimab in advanced cancers. Study-level information: Administration of intravenous ivuxolimab to patients occurred every 2 weeks at 0.01 to 10 mg/kg. Age averaged around 58 years (range about 23 to 80), and roughly 80% were male.

Systemic immunosuppression or autoimmune disease history was grounds to exclude patients. The table came from immunoSEQ multiplex PCR; TCRdb's copy has only in-frame clones and leaves some out. The table records approximately 15,000 clones, about 90% of them present only once. Trimming stripped 3 bases from V and 4 bases from J, with 9 bases between. The V gene's germline CDR1 is SNHLY and CDR2 FYNNEI. This CDR3 has 14 residues. The chain is built from TRBV2 and TRBJ1-4; D unresolved. The source material was CD4+ or CD8+ T cells sorted from blood, sampled in a trial of the OX40 agonist ivuxolimab. This clonotype originated in an adult with an advanced solid tumor such as melanoma, head and neck, liver or kidney cancer. The CDR3, as DNA: TGTGCCAGCAGTGAGGTGGATGTTAATGAAAAACTGTTTTTT. Translated, it gives CASSEVDVNEKLFF.